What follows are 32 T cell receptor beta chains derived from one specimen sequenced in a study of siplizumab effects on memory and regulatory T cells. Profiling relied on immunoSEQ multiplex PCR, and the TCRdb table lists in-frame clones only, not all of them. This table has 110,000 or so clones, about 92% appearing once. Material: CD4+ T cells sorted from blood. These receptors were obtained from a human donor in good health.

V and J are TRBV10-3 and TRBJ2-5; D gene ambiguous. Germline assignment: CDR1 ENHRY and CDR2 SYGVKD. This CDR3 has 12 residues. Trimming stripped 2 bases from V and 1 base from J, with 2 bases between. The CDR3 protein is CAISEAQETQYF. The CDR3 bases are TGTGCCATCAGTGAGGCCCAAGAGACCCAGTACTTC.

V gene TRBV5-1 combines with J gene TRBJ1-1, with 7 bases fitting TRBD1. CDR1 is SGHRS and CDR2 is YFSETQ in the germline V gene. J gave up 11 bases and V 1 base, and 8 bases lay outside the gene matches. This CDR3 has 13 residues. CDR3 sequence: CASSLIPGQSAFF. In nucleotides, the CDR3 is TGCGCCAGCAGCTTGATCCCGGGACAGTCGGCTTTCTTT.

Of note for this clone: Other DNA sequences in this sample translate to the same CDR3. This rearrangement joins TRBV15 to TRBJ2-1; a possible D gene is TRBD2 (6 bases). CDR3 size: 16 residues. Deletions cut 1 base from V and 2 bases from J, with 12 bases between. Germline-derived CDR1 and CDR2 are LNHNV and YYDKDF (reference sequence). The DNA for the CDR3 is TGTGCCACCAGCAGAGGGTCGGGGAGGCCCTACAATGAGCAGTTCTTC. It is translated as CATSRGSGRPYNEQFF.

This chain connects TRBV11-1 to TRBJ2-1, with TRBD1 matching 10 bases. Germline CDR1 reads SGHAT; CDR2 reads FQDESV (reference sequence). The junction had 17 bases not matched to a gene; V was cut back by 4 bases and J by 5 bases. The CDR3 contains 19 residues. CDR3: CASSSGTGALRQINNEQFF. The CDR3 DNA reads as TGTGCCAGCAGCTCCGGGACAGGGGCACTAAGACAAATAAACAATGAGCAGTTCTTC.

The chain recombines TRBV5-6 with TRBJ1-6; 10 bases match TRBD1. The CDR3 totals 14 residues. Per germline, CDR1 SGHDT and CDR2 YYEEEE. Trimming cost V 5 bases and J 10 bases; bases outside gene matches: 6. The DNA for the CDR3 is TGTGCCAGCAGTTTCCGGGACAGGGGATCACCCCTCCACTTT. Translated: CASSFRDRGSPLHF.

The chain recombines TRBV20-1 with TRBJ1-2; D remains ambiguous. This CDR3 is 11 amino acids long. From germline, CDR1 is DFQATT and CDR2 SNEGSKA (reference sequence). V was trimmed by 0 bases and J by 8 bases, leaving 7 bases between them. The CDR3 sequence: CSARDNRGYTF. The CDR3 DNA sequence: TGCAGTGCTAGAGACAATAGGGGCTACACCTTC.

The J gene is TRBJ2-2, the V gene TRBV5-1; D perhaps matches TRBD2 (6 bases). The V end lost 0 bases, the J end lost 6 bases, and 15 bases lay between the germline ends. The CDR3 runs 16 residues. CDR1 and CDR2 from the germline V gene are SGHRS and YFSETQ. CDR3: CASSLASGRRAGELFF. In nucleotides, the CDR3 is TGCGCCAGCAGCTTGGCCTCTGGACGGAGGGCCGGGGAGCTGTTTTTT.

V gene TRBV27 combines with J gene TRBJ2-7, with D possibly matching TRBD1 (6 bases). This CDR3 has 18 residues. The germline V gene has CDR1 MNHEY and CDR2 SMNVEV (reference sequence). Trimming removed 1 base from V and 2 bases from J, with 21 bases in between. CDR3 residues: CASSLWGRGGLAPYEQYF. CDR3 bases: TGTGCCAGCAGTTTATGGGGGCGCGGTGGCCTAGCCCCCTACGAGCAGTACTTC.

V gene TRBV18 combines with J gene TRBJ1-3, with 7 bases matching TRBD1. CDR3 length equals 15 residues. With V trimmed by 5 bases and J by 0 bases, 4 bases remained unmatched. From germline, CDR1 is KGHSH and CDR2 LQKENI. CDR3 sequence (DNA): TGTGCCAGCTCATCAGCAGGGGGCTCTGGAAACACCATATATTTT. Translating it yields CASSSAGGSGNTIYF.

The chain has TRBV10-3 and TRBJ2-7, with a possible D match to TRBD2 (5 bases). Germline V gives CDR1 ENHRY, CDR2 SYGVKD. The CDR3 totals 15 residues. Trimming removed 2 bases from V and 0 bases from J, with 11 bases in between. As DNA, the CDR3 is TGTGCCATCAGTGAGACTAGGGAGAGCTCCTACGAGCAGTACTTC. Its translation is CAISETRESSYEQYF.

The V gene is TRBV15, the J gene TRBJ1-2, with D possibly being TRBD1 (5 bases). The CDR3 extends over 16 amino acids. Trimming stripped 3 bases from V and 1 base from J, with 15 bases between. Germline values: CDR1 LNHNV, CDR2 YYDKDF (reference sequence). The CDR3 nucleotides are TGTGCCACCAGCAGGGGGCGGGCCCCGAATAACTATGGCTACACCTTC. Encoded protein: CATSRGRAPNNYGYTF.

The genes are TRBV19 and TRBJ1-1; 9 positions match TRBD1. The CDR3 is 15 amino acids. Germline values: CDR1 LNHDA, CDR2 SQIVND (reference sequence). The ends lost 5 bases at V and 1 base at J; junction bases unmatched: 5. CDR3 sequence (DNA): TGTGCCAGTAGTGATCCGGGACAGGGGAACACTGAAGCTTTCTTT. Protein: CASSDPGQGNTEAFF.

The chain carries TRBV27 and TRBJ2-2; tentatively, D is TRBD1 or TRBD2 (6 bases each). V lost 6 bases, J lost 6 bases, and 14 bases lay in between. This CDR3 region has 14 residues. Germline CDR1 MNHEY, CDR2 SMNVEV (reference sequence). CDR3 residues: CASRRGGTAGELFF. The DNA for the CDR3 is TGTGCCAGCAGGCGAGGGGGGACCGCCGGGGAGCTGTTTTTT.

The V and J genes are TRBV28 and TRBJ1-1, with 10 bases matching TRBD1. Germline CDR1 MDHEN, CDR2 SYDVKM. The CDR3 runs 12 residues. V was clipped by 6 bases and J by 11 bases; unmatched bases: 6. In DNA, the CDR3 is TGTGCCAGCAGGGGACAGGGGCGAAGGGCTTTCTTT. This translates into CASRGQGRRAFF. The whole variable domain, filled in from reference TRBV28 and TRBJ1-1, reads DVKVTQSSRYLVKRTGEKVFLECVQDMDHENMFWYRQDPGLGLRLIYFSYDVKMKEKGDIPEGYSVSREKKERFSLILESASTNQTSMYLCASRGQGRRAFFGQGTRLTVV.

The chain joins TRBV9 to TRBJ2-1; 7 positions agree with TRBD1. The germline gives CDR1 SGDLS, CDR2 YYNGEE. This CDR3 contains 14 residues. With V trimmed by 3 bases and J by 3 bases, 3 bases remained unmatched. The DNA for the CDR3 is TGTGCCAGCAGCGCGGGACAGTTCTACAATGAGCAGTTCTTC. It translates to CASSAGQFYNEQFF.

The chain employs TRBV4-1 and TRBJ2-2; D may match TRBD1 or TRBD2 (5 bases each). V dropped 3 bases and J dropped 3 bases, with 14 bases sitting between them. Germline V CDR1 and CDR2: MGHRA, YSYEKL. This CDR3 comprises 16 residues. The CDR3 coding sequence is TGCGCCAGCAGCCAGTACGGGACGCTGGACACCGGGGAGCTGTTTTTT. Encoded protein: CASSQYGTLDTGELFF.

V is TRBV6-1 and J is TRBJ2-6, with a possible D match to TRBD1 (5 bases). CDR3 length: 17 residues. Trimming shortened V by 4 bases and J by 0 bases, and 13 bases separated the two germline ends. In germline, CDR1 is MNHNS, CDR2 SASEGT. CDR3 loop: CASSVQGWGSGANVLTF. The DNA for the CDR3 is TGTGCCAGCAGTGTTCAGGGATGGGGCTCTGGGGCCAACGTCCTGACTTTC.

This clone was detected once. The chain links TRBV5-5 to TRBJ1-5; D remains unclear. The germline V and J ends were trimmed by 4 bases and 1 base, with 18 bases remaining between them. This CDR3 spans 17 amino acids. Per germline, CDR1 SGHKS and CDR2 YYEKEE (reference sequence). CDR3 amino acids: CASSPRPISGSNQPQHF. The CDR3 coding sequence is TGTGCCAGCAGCCCCCGTCCCATCAGCGGGAGCAATCAGCCCCAGCATTTT.

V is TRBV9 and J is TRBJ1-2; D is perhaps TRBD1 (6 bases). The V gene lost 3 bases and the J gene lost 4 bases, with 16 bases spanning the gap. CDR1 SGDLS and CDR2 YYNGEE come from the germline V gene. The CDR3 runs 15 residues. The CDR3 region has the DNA TGTGCCAGCAGCGCAGACAGCAGGGGAGTCTATGGCTACACCTTC. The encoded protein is CASSADSRGVYGYTF.

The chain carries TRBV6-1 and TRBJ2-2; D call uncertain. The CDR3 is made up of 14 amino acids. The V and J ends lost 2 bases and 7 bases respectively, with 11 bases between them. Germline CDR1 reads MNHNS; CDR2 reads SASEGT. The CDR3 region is CASSESLTRGELFF. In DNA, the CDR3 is TGTGCCAGCAGTGAATCCCTGACCCGCGGGGAGCTGTTTTTT.

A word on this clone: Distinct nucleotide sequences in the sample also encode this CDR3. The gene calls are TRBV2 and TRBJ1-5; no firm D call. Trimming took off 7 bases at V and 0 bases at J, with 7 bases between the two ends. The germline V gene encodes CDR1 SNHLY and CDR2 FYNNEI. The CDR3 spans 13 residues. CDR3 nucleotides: TGTGCCAGCACCTCTGGTAGCAATCAGCCCCAGCATTTT. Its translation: CASTSGSNQPQHF.

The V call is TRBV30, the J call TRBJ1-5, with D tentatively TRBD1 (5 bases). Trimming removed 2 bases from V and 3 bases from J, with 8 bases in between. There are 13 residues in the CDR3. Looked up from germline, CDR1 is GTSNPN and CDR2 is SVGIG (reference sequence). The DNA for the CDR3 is TGTGCCTGGAGTAGACAGCCCAATCAGCCCCAGCATTTT. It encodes CAWSRQPNQPQHF.

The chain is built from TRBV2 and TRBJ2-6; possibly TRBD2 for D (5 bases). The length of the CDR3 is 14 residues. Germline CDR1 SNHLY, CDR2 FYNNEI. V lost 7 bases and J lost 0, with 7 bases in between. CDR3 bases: TGTGCCAGCACGAGGGTCTCTGGGGCCAACGTCCTGACTTTC. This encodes CASTRVSGANVLTF.

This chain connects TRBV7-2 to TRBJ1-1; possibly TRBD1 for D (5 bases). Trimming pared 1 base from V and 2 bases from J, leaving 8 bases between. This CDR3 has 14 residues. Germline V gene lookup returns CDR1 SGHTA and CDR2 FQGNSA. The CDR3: CASSLGQQNTEAFF. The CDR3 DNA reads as TGTGCCAGCAGCTTAGGACAGCAAAACACTGAAGCTTTCTTT.

CDR3 sequence: CASSIRAGGRSQPQHF. The CDR3, as DNA: TGTGCCAGTAGTATAAGGGCAGGCGGTAGGTCACAGCCCCAGCATTTT. This chain uses TRBV19 with TRBJ1-5; D ambiguous. Trimming left V 2 bases short and J 7 bases short, with 18 bases between. Germline CDR1 and CDR2: LNHDA and SQIVND (reference sequence). CDR3 length: 16 residues.

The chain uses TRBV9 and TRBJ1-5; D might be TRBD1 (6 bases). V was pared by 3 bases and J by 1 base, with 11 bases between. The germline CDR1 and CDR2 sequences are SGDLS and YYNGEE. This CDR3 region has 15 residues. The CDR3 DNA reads TGTGCCAGCAGCGCGGGGGCGGTGAGCAATCAGCCCCAGCATTTT. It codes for CASSAGAVSNQPQHF. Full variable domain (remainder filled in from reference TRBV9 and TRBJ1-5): DSGVTQTPKHLITATGQRVTLRCSPRSGDLSVYWYQQSLDQGLQFLIQYYNGEERAKGNILERFSAQQFPDLHSELNLSSLELGDSALYFCASSAGAVSNQPQHFGDGTRLSIL.

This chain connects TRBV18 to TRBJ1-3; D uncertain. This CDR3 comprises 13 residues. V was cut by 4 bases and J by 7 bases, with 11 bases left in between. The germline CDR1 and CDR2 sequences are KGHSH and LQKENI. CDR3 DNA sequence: TGTGCCAGCTCACGGCAGCCAGGCAACACCATATATTTT. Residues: CASSRQPGNTIYF.

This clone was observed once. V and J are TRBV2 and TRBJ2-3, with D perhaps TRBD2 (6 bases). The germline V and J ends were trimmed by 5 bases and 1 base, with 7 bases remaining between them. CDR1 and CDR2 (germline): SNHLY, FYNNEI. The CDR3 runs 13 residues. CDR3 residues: CASSTGGTDTQYF. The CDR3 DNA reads TGTGCCAGCAGTACGGGAGGCACAGATACGCAGTATTTT.

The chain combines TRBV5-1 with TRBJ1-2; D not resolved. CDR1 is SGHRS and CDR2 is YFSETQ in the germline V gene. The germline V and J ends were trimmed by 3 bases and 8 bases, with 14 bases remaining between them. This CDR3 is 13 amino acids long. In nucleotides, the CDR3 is TGCGCCAGCAGCTCGGACGGACTGGTGGGCTACACCTTC. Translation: CASSSDGLVGYTF.

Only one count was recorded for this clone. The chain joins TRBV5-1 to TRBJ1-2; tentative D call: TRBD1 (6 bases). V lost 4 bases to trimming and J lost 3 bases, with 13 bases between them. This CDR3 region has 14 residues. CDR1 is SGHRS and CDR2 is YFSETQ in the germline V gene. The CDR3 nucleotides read TGCGCCAGCAGCGTGACAGGAGGGGACTATGGCTACACCTTC. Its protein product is CASSVTGGDYGYTF.

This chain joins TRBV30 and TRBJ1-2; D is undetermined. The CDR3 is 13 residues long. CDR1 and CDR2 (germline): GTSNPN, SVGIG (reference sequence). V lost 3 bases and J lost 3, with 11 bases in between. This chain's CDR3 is CAWSAGLDYGYTF. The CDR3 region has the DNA TGTGCCTGGAGCGCAGGCTTGGACTATGGCTACACCTTC.

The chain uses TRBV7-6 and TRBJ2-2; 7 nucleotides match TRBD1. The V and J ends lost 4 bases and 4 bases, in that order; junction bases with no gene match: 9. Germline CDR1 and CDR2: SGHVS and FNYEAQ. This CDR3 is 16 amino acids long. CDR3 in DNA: TGTGCCAGCAGCTCCGTACAGGGGACCGGCACCGGGGAGCTGTTTTTT. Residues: CASSSVQGTGTGELFF.